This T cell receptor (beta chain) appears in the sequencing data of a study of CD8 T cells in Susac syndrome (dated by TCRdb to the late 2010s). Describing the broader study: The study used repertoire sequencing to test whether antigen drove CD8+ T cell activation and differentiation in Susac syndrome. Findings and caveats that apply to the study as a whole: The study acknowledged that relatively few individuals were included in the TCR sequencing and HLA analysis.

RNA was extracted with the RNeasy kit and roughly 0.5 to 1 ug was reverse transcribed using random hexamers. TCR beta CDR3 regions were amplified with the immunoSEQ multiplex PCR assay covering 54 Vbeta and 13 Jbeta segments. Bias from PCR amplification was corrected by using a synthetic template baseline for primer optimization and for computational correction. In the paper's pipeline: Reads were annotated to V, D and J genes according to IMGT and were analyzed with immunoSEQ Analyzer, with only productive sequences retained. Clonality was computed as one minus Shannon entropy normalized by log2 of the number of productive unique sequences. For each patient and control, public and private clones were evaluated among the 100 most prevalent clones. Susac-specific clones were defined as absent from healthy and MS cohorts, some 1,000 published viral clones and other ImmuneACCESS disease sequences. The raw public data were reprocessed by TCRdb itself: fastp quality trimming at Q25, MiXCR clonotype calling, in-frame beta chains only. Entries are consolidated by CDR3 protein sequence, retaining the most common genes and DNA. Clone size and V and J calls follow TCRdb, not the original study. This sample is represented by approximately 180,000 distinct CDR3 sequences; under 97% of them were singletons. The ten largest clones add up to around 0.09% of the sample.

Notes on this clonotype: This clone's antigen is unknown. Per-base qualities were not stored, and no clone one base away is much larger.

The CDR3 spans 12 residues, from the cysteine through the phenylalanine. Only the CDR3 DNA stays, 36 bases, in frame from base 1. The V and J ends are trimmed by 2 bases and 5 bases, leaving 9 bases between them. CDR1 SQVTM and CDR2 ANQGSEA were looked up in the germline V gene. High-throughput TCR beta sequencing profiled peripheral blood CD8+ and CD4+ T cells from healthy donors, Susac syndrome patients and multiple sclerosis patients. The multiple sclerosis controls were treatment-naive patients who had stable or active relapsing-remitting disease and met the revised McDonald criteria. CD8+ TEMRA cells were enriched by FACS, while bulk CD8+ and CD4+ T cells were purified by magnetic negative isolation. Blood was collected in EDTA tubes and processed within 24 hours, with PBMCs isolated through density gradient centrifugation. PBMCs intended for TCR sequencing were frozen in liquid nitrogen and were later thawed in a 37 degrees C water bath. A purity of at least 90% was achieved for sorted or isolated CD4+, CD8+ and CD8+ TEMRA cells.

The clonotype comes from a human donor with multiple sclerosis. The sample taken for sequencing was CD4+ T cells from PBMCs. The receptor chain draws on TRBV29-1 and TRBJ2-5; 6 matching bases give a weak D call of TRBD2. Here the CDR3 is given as CSVERSGETQYF. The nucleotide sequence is TGCAGCGTTGAACGGAGCGGGGAGACCCAGTACTTC.